The present T cell receptor beta chain was sequenced within a study of follicular helper T cells after annual influenza vaccination (dated by TCRdb to about 2017). For the study in its entirety: After each seasonal influenza vaccination, blood samples were collected on days 0, 7 and 28. Six subjects had multi-year samples: four covered two vaccination seasons and two covered three seasons. One week after vaccination, a second recruited cohort of 12 subjects (Table S1) displayed a similar ICOS+CD38+ cTfh response. Samples from 2013-2014 were cryopreserved, whereas samples from about 2015 were processed immediately after collection. To look at recall of cTfh clones, some subjects were tracked through successive annual vaccinations covering the 2013-2014, 2014-2015 and 2015-2016 seasons. Here is what the overall study found, with its caveats: Day 7 ICOS+CD38+ clones were most often found later in ICOS-CD38- cTfh, suggesting that subset may serve as a memory reservoir. ICOS+CD38+ cTfh clonality correlated with the frequency of that population, and its change correlated with the change in circulating plasmablast frequency. Only roughly 9.5-22% of analyzed cells yielded productive TCRB sequences, so sampling of rare clonotypes was not possible. A recurrent oligoclonal ICOS+CD38+ cTfh response containing tetramer and AIM influenza-specific clonotypes was recalled by successive annual vaccinations. In the assessment of influenza clone enrichment, the possibility that the much larger non-cTfh compartments were undersampled could not be ruled out.

This sample's time point label indicates: 2015-2016 season, 7 days after influenza vaccination. TCRB sequencing was used to follow sorted CD4 subsets from the blood of adults before and after they were given the seasonal inactivated influenza vaccine (Fluvarix). Subjects were considered eligible if community-dwelling and if influenza vaccine had not been received in the prior 6 months. Influenza vaccine contraindications, substance abuse, HIV/AIDS, active malignancy, immunomodulatory medication and active illness such as respiratory infection were included among the exclusion criteria. At each time point, somewhere between about 40 and 110 mL of blood was taken. PBMC were isolated using Ficoll-Paque PLUS or SepMate separation. CXCR5- memory CD4 T cells were sorted as a comparison non-Tfh subset. Before DNA extraction, cell subsets were sorted from PBMC on a BD FACS Aria. The method behind the library was the immunoSEQ multiplex PCR assay. Adaptive Biotechnologies handled the TCRB amplification, library preparation, sequencing and preliminary bioinformatics at Survey level resolution. The paper's processing steps were these. Clonality was computed in R as 1 minus normalized Shannon entropy; the Gini index was calculated with the R package ineq. Overlap score was the summed counts of shared sequences divided by total counts of all sequences in both compared samples. Fisher's exact test, with an assumed theoretical repertoire of 10^7 TCRB sequences, was used to assess the significance of shared clonotypes. TCRdb limited this immuneACCESS table to in-frame rearrangements with V and J called. A share of clones is missing; checked studies link under half to unresolved V genes, and the rest is unexplained. V and J calls and clone size are those listed in that table; D and trimming were worked out from the DNA. The sample data list more than 6,500 clones, and roughly 80% of these were observed just once. The top ten hold 0.45% to 0.7% of the sample.

Comment on this clone: Its specific antigen is unknown. Base qualities are not at hand, and no much larger clone is one base apart.

CDR1 SGHAT and CDR2 FQNNGV are derived from the germline V gene. The CDR3 contains 14 residues, cysteine and phenylalanine counted. The kept DNA is CDR3 alone, 42 bases in frame from the first base. V lost 1 base and J lost 2 bases; the stretch between them is 8 bases long. This TCR was recovered from an adult who received the influenza vaccine. Recombination connected TRBV11-2 to TRBJ2-5; no D gene call is confident. Sequencing was performed on CXCR5- memory CD4+ T cells sorted from blood, taken 7 days after influenza vaccination. The cell subset or site label corresponds to: CXCR5- memory CD4 T cells. The CDR3 here reads CASSLVGRQETQYF. The DNA sequence is given as TGTGCCAGCAGCTTAGTGGGCCGACAAGAGACCCAGTACTTC.